This T cell receptor (beta chain) was retrieved from a study of T cell responses to AZD1222 COVID-19 vaccine. Second doses at about 4 or about 12 weeks were pooled. A word on this clone: No antigen is known for it.

General study findings and limits: It was only after the peak T cell response that any repertoires were sampled. The study found Spike-specific TCR breadth and depth rose after two AZD1222 doses. Regions 160-218 and 743-854 dominated among vaccine-associated CD4 TCRs spanning spike.

The germline V gene has CDR1 MNHEY and CDR2 SMNVEV (reference sequence). V lost 4 bases to trimming and J lost 6 bases, with 13 bases between them. The CDR3 runs to 14 residues. TCRdb keeps only in-frame clones here, not all; method: immunoSEQ multiplex PCR. The table includes about 140,000 clones, 88% detected once. The clonotype was recovered from an adult who received the AZD1222 COVID-19 vaccine. Sequences were derived from peripheral blood, sampled 28 days after the second AZD1222 dose. The chain links TRBV27 to TRBJ1-5; D may be TRBD1 (5 bases). The CDR3 here is CASSSLGGGQPQHF. The CDR3 DNA reads TGTGCCAGCAGTTCCCTCGGGGGGGGTCAGCCCCAGCATTTT.